This TCR beta chain is from a study of cytomegalovirus exposure and HLA in healthy donors. Findings of the study overall: Cytomegalovirus status, reportedly, was diagnosed with high specificity and sensitivity by the classifier. The listing of roughly 160 TCR beta chains classed them as cytomegalovirus-associated.

With respect to this clone: Antigen unknown.

The table came from immunoSEQ multiplex PCR; TCRdb's copy has only in-frame clones and leaves some out. The table shows hundreds of thousands of clones, with 80% to 90% occurring only once. This clonotype was sampled from a woman younger than 35 in good health and CMV-seropositive. Sequenced: PBMCs.

The CDR3 loop is CASSLRSSYNEQFF. CDR3 nucleotide sequence: TGTGCCAGCAGTTTGAGGAGCTCCTACAATGAGCAGTTCTTC. This sequence joins TRBV27 and TRBJ2-1, with D uncertain. This CDR3 region has 14 residues. CDR1 MNHEY and CDR2 SMNVEV come from the germline V gene (reference sequence). V dropped 3 bases and J dropped 0 bases, with 6 bases sitting between them.